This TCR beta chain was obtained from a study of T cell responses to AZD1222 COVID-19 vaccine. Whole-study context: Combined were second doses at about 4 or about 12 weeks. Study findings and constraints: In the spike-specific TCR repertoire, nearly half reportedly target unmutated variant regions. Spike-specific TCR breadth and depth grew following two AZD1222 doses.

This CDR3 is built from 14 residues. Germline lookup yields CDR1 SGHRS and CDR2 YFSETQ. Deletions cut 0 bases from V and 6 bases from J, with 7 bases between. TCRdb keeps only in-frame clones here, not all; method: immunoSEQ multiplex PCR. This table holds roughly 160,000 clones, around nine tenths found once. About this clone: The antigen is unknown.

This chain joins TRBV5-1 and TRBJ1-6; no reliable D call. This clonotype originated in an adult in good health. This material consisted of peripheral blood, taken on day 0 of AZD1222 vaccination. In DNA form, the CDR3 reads TGCGCCAGCAGCTTGGAGGCGGCTAATTCACCCCTCCACTTT. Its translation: CASSLEAANSPLHF.